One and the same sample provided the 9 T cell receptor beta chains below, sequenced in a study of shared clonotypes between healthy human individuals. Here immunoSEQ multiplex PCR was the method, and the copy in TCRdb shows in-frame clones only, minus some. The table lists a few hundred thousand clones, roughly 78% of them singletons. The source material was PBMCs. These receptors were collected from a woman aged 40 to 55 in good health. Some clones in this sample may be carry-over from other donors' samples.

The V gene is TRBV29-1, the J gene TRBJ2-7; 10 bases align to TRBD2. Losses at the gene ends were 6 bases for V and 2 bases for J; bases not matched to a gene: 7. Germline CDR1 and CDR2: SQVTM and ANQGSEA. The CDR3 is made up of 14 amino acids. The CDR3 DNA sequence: TGCAGCGTGGTTAGCGGGGGGCAGGCCTACGAGCAGTACTTC. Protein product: CSVVSGGQAYEQYF.

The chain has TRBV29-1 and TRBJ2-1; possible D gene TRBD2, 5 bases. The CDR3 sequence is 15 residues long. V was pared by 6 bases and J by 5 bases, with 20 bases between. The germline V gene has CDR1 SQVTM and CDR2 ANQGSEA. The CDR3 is CSVPRTRGPNNEQFF. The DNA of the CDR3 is TGCAGCGTGCCCAGGACTCGCGGGCCCAACAATGAGCAGTTCTTC.

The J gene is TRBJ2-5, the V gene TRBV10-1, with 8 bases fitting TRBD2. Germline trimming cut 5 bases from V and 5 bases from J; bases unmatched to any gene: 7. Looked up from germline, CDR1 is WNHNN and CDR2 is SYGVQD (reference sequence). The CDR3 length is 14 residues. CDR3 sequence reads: CASSPGLDPETQYF. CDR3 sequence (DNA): TGCGCCAGCAGTCCGGGACTAGATCCGGAGACCCAGTACTTC.

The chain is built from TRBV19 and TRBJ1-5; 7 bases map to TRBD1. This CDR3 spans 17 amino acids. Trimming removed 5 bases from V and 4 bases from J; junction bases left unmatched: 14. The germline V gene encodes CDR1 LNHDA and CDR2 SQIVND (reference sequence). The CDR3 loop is CASSPPRQGRSNQPQHF. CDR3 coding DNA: TGTGCCAGTAGTCCACCCCGACAGGGAAGAAGTAATCAGCCCCAGCATTTT.

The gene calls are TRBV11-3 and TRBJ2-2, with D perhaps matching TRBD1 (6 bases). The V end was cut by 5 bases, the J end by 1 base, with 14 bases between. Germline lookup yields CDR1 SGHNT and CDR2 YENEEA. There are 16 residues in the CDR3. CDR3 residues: CASSKNRDRNTGELFF. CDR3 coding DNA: TGTGCCAGCAGCAAAAACAGGGACCGGAACACCGGGGAGCTGTTTTTT.

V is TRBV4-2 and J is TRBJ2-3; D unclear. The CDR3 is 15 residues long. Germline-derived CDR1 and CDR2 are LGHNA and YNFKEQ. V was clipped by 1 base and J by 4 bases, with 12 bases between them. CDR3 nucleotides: TGTGCCAGCAGCCAAGCGGCGGCCCAGGCAGATACGCAGTATTTT. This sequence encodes CASSQAAAQADTQYF.

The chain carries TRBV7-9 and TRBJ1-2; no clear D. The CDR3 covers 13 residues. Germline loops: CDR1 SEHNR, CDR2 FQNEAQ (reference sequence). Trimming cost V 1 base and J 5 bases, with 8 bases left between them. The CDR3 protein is CASSLGGEYGYTF. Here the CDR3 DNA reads TGTGCCAGCAGCTTAGGGGGAGAATATGGCTACACCTTC.

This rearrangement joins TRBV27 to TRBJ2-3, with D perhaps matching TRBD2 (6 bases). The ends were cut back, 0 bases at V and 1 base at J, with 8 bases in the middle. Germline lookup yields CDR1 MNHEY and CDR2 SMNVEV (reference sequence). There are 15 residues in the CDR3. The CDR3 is CASSLSWGGTDTQYF. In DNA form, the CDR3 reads TGTGCCAGCAGTTTATCATGGGGGGGCACAGATACGCAGTATTTT.

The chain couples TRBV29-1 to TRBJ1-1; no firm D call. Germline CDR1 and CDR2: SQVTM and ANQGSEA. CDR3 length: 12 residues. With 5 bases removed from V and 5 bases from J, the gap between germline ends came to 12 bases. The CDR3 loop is CSVLIGSTEAFF. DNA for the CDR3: TGCAGCGTTCTAATAGGGAGTACTGAAGCTTTCTTT.